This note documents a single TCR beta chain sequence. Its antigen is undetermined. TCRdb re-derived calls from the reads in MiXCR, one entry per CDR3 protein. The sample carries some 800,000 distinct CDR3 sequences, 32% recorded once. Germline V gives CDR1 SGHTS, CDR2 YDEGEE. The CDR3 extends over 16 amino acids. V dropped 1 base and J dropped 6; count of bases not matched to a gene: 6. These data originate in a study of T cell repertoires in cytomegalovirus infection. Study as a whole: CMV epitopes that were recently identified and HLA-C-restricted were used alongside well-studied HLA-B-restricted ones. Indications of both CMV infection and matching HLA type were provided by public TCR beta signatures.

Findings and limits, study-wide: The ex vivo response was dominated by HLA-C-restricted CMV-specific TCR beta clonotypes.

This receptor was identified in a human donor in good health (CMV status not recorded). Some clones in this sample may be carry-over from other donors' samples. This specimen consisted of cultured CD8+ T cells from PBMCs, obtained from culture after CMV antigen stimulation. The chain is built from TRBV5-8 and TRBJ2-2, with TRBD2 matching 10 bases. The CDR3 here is CASSLNLAGEPGELFF. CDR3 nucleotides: TGTGCCAGCAGCTTGAATCTAGCGGGGGAGCCCGGGGAGCTGTTTTTT.